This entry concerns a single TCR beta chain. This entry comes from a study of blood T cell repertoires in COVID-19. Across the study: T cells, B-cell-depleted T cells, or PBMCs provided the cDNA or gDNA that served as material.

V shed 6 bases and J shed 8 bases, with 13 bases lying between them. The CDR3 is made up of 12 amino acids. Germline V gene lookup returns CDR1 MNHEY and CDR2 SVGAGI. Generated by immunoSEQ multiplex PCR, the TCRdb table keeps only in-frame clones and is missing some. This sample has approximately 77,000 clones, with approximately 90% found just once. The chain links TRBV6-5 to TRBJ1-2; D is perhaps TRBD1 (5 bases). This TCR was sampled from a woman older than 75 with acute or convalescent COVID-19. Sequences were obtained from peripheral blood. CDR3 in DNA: TGTGCCAGCAGCCCCGCGGGGCTGGGCTACACCTTC. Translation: CASSPAGLGYTF.